This T cell receptor beta chain was identified in a study of cytomegalovirus exposure and HLA in healthy donors. Turning to this clone: Its antigen is undetermined.

The donors, nominally healthy at sampling, likely had unrecorded immune exposures. Study outcomes and limitations: In a later analysis, TCR beta V- and J-gene trimming was associated with a missense DCLRE1C variant. Further analysis was carried out later, and it showed several of the most significant clusters appearing linked to common viral pathogens.

Germline-derived CDR1 and CDR2 are SGHNT and YYREEE (reference sequence). Deletions cut 0 bases from V and 5 bases from J, with 13 bases between. The length of the CDR3 is 15 residues. 60 Vbeta and 13 Jbeta primers were used in PCR. Clones were read by immunoSEQ multiplex PCR, and TCRdb kept only the in-frame ones, dropping some. Of around 74,000 clones in the sample, around 80% are singletons; the top ten hold about 2.3%. The genes are TRBV5-4 and TRBJ2-3, with D possibly matching TRBD2 (6 bases). Sequenced sample: PBMCs. The TCR comes from a man aged 25-40 years in good health and CMV-seronegative. The CDR3 loop is CASSLASKTRDTQYF. For the CDR3, the DNA is TGTGCCAGCAGCTTGGCTAGCAAGACTAGAGATACGCAGTATTTT. Combining the CDR3 with reference TRBV5-4 and TRBJ2-3 gives the whole variable domain ETGVTQSPTHLIKTRGQQVTLRCSSQSGHNTVSWYQQALGQGPQFIFQYYREEENGRGNFPPRFSGLQFPNYSSELNVNALELDDSALYLCASSLASKTRDTQYFGPGTRLTVL.